Below, 19 T cell receptor beta chains from the same sample are listed, as sequenced in a study of blood T cell repertoires in COVID-19 (dated by TCRdb to 2018 to 2020). The method was the immunoSEQ multiplex PCR assay. The source is immuneACCESS, and TCRdb retained only in-frame sequences with V and J called. Part of the clones is not carried over; for the studies checked, unresolved V genes explain less than half of this, and the remainder is unexplained. For this sample there are 45,000 to 65,000 clones; about 88% appear just once. The ten largest account for around 5% of the sample. The sample was peripheral blood. The source of these receptors is a man in his sixties with active COVID-19.

This chain joins TRBV7-9 and TRBJ2-3; no clear D. The germline V gene encodes CDR1 SEHNR and CDR2 FQNEAQ (reference sequence). The CDR3 length is 14 residues. Trimming stripped 1 base from V and 0 bases from J, with 5 bases between. In nucleotides, the CDR3 is TGTGCCAGCAGCTTAGAGCTTAGCACAGATACGCAGTATTTT. Residues: CASSLELSTDTQYF. Full variable domain (remainder filled in from reference TRBV7-9 and TRBJ2-3): DTGVSQNPRHKITKRGQNVTFRCDPISEHNRLYWYRQTLGQGPEFLTYFQNEAQLEKSRLLSDRFSAERPKGSFSTLEIQRTEQGDSAMYLCASSLELSTDTQYFGPGTRLTVL.

The gene calls are TRBV5-1 and TRBJ2-5, with TRBD2 matching over 8 bases. CDR3 length: 15 amino acids. The J segment lost 5 bases and the V segment lost 2 bases, leaving 8 bases of the junction unmatched. Germline CDR1 and CDR2: SGHRS and YFSETQ. CDR3 sequence: CASSFSGTKEETQYF. CDR3 nucleotides: TGCGCCAGCAGCTTTAGCGGGACCAAGGAGGAGACCCAGTACTTC.

This sequence joins TRBV24-1 and TRBJ2-3; possible D gene TRBD1, 6 bases. CDR1 and CDR2 (germline): KGHDR, SFDVKD. This CDR3 is built from 12 residues. The V end lost 8 bases, the J end lost 6 bases, and 11 bases lay between the germline ends. The CDR3 DNA reads TGTGCCACCACAGGGGTCGGTGATACGCAGTATTTT. As protein: CATTGVGDTQYF.

The gene calls are TRBV3-1 (or the pseudogene TRBV3-2) and TRBJ2-7; the match to TRBD2 covers 8 bases. Per the germline V gene, CDR1 is LGHDT and CDR2 is YNNKEL (reference sequence). J was trimmed by 3 bases and V by 2 bases; bases with no gene match: 6. This CDR3 spans 15 amino acids. CDR3 DNA: TGTGCCAGCAGCCAATACGGGAGGGCCAACTACGAGCAGTACTTC. It specifies CASSQYGRANYEQYF.

Here the CDR3 reads CASSTTGNTGELFF. CDR3 nucleotide sequence: TGTGCCAGCAGTACTACAGGGAACACCGGGGAGCTGTTTTTT. V gene TRBV6-2 or TRBV6-3 combines with J gene TRBJ2-2; perhaps TRBD1 as D (5 bases). V was trimmed by 5 bases and J by 1 base, leaving 8 bases between them. The CDR3 spans 14 residues. Germline V gene sequence: CDR1 MNHEY, CDR2 SVGEGT.

This chain connects TRBV24-1 to TRBJ1-2, with D perhaps TRBD1 (5 bases). CDR1 is KGHDR, CDR2 SFDVKD, per germline. This CDR3 region has 13 residues. Between the trimmed V and J ends, which lost 4 bases and 8 bases, there was a span of 13 bases. The CDR3 reads CATSDRQGRGYTF. The CDR3 DNA reads TGTGCCACCAGTGACCGCCAGGGTCGGGGCTACACCTTC.

The genes are TRBV4-1 and TRBJ2-5, with 7 nucleotides matching TRBD2. Germline V gene data show CDR1 as MGHRA and CDR2 as YSYEKL. V lost 6 bases to trimming and J lost 5 bases; unmatched junction nucleotides: 18. This CDR3 has 17 residues. The chain's CDR3 is CASSSNPPGGREETQYF. The DNA for the CDR3 is TGCGCCAGCAGTTCCAACCCGCCCGGCGGGAGAGAGGAGACCCAGTACTTC.

The chain is built from TRBV9 and TRBJ2-1, with 10 bases aligning to TRBD2. This CDR3 is 17 amino acids long. Germline loops: CDR1 SGDLS, CDR2 YYNGEE. V shed 0 bases, J shed 9 bases, and the junction held 12 bases outside the gene matches. DNA of the CDR3: TGTGCCAGCAGCGTAGGGCGGGGAGCGGGAGGGTCGGGTGAGCAGTTCTTC. Its protein product is CASSVGRGAGGSGEQFF. The whole variable domain, filled in from reference TRBV9 and TRBJ2-1, reads DSGVTQTPKHLITATGQRVTLRCSPRSGDLSVYWYQQSLDQGLQFLIQYYNGEERAKGNILERFSAQQFPDLHSELNLSSLELGDSALYFCASSVGRGAGGSGEQFFGPGTRLTVL.

Notes on this clone: This sample also contains other DNA sequences that code for the same CDR3. The chain joins TRBV9 to TRBJ1-2; TRBD1 agrees at 7 bases. Trimming removed 4 bases from V and 5 bases from J; junction bases left unmatched: 5. The CDR3 covers 13 residues. From germline, CDR1 is SGDLS and CDR2 YYNGEE. Here the CDR3 reads CASSPRTGYGYTF. DNA for the CDR3: TGTGCCAGCAGCCCCCGGACAGGTTATGGCTACACCTTC.

The gene calls are TRBV21-1 and TRBJ2-7; the table's D call, TRBD1, was not checked against the DNA. TRBV21-1 is marked as a pseudogene. This CDR3 is built from 14 residues. In DNA, the CDR3 is TGTGCCAGCAGCATACGACAAGTCCATTACGAGCAGTACTTC. This gives the protein CASSIRQVHYEQYF.

This chain links TRBV4-2 with TRBJ2-2; D possibly corresponds to TRBD2 (6 bases). CDR3 length: 16 amino acids. Germline assignment: CDR1 LGHNA and CDR2 YNFKEQ. V was trimmed by 1 base and J by 6 bases, leaving 15 bases between them. The CDR3 loop is CASSQVHPGSPGELFF. CDR3 bases: TGTGCCAGCAGCCAAGTCCACCCCGGGAGCCCCGGGGAGCTGTTTTTT.

The count of this clone is one. The V and J genes are TRBV3-1 (or the pseudogene TRBV3-2) and TRBJ2-7, with unresolved D. Germline CDR1 LGHDT, CDR2 YNNKEL (reference sequence). This CDR3 contains 12 residues. The ends were cut back, 2 bases at V and 3 bases at J, with 5 bases in the middle. DNA of the CDR3: TGTGCCAGCAGCCAATCTATCTACGAGCAGTACTTC. The encoded protein is CASSQSIYEQYF.

In this sample, this clone turned up once. This CDR3 reads CASSPRDEQYF. In DNA, the CDR3 is TGTGCCAGCAGCCCACGGGACGAGCAGTACTTC. The genes are TRBV7-2 and TRBJ2-7; D is ambiguous. CDR3 length equals 11 residues. V was pared by 5 bases and J by 5 bases, with 7 bases between. Germline lookup yields CDR1 SGHTA and CDR2 FQGNSA.

The chain carries TRBV12-3 or TRBV12-4 and TRBJ2-3, with a weak D call TRBD2 (5 bases). This CDR3 has 13 amino acids. With 5 bases removed from V and 4 bases from J, the gap between germline ends came to 10 bases. The CDR3 is CASSKDYSDTQYF. As DNA, the CDR3 is TGTGCCAGCAGTAAAGACTACTCAGATACGCAGTATTTT.

V is TRBV18 and J is TRBJ1-1, with TRBD1 matching over 7 bases. Trimming removed 4 bases from V and 1 base from J; junction bases left unmatched: 3. The germline CDR1 and CDR2 sequences are KGHSH and LQKENI. This CDR3 is built from 14 residues. In nucleotides, the CDR3 is TGTGCCAGCTCACGGGGGACAGAGAACACTGAAGCTTTCTTT. This gives the protein CASSRGTENTEAFF.

The V gene is TRBV30, the J gene TRBJ2-5; 8 bases map to TRBD1. Germline V lookup: CDR1 GTSNPN, CDR2 SVGIG (reference sequence). The ends lost 4 bases at V and 5 bases at J; junction bases unmatched: 6. The CDR3 extends over 13 amino acids. CDR3 bases: TGTGCCTGGAAGGGCAGGGGGCCCGAGACCCAGTACTTC. Protein product: CAWKGRGPETQYF.

This clone has just one count. The J gene is TRBJ2-1, the V gene TRBV28, with 12 bases that match TRBD2. V lost 5 bases to trimming and J lost 6 bases; unmatched junction nucleotides: 8. The CDR3 sequence is 16 residues long. CDR1 is MDHEN, CDR2 SYDVKM, per germline. The CDR3 sequence is CASSPSSGRAFNEQFF. CDR3 bases: TGTGCCAGCAGTCCTTCTAGCGGGAGGGCCTTCAATGAGCAGTTCTTC.

The chain has TRBV4-3 and TRBJ2-4, with a possible D match to TRBD2 (6 bases). Trimming left V 0 bases short and J 6 bases short, with 15 bases between. The CDR3 has 16 amino acids. Germline CDR1 is LGHNA and CDR2 is YSLEER. CDR3 sequence reads: CASSQDPAGAGNIQYF. CDR3 coding DNA: TGCGCCAGCAGCCAAGATCCAGCCGGAGCGGGAAACATTCAGTACTTC.

This chain uses TRBV28 with TRBJ2-7; TRBD2 is a possible D gene (6 bases). The V end was cut by 7 bases, the J end by 1 base, with 23 bases between. The CDR3 sequence is 17 residues long. CDR1 and CDR2 from the germline V gene are MDHEN and SYDVKM. The CDR3 here is CASNLRDSYSVSYEQYF. The CDR3, as DNA: TGTGCCAGCAACCTCCGGGACTCCTACTCTGTATCCTACGAGCAGTACTTC.